One and the same sample provided the 24 T cell receptor beta chains below, sequenced in a study of shared clonotypes between healthy human individuals. TCRdb's copy holds only in-frame clones and misses some; the assay was immunoSEQ multiplex PCR. Of approximately 600,000 clones detected, 85% to 95% appear once; the ten largest clones hold 0.11%. Naive CD8 populations comprised CD45RO-negative cells positively selected for CCR7, excluding terminally differentiated effector memory CD45RA+ cells. Source material: naive CD8+ T cells sorted from blood. The receptors come from a woman in her twenties or thirties in good health.

The V gene is TRBV7-6, the J gene TRBJ2-5; D gene uncertain. Germline V gene data show CDR1 as SGHVS and CDR2 as FNYEAQ. The CDR3 consists of 13 residues. Between the trimmed V and J ends, which lost 5 bases and 5 bases, there was a span of 12 bases. The CDR3 DNA sequence: TGTGCCAGCAGCCCCAGGACCCCGGAGACCCAGTACTTC. It yields the protein CASSPRTPETQYF.

The chain has TRBV4-1 and TRBJ2-7; 9 bases map to TRBD2. The germline CDR1 and CDR2 sequences are MGHRA and YSYEKL. V gave up 1 base and J gave up 5 bases; unmatched junction bases: 6. CDR3 length equals 15 residues. This CDR3 is CASSQGPASGNEQYF. For the CDR3, the DNA is TGCGCCAGCAGCCAAGGTCCGGCTAGCGGGAACGAGCAGTACTTC.

The rearrangement links TRBV5-1 to TRBJ1-3, with unresolved D. V was cut by 4 bases and J by 0 bases, with 11 bases left in between. CDR1 and CDR2 from the germline V gene are SGHRS and YFSETQ. This CDR3 is built from 15 residues. This chain's CDR3 is CASSADIASGNTIYF. As DNA, the CDR3 is TGCGCCAGCAGCGCCGACATAGCCTCTGGAAACACCATATATTTT.

The rearrangement uses TRBV12-2 and TRBJ2-5; TRBD2 is taken as the D call from the table, unchecked against the DNA. TRBV12-2 is noted as a pseudogene. CDR3 length equals 17 residues. The DNA of the CDR3 is TGTGCAAGTCGCTCACCCCTACTAGCGGGAGGCCAAGAGACCCAGTACTTC. Translation: CASRSPLLAGGQETQYF.

The chain recombines TRBV5-4 with TRBJ2-4; D possibly corresponds to TRBD2 (6 bases). This CDR3 comprises 13 residues. Germline assignment: CDR1 SGHNT and CDR2 YYREEE (reference sequence). The V end was cut by 4 bases, the J end by 7 bases, with 12 bases between. The CDR3 protein is CASSGGTENIQYF. The CDR3 nucleotides are TGTGCCAGCAGCGGAGGGACGGAGAACATTCAGTACTTC.

This chain connects TRBV19 to TRBJ1-4; perhaps TRBD1 as D (6 bases). Looked up from germline, CDR1 is LNHDA and CDR2 is SQIVND (reference sequence). Trimming removed 3 bases from V and 6 bases from J, with 14 bases in between. There are 15 residues in the CDR3. CDR3 in DNA: TGTGCCAGTAGTATGAGGGGGGCAGGGTATGAAAAACTGTTTTTT. It specifies CASSMRGAGYEKLFF.

This chain uses TRBV11-2 with TRBJ2-7; 7 nucleotides match TRBD2. CDR1 is SGHAT and CDR2 is FQNNGV in the germline V gene. The CDR3 spans 15 residues. The J segment lost 2 bases and the V segment lost 1 base, leaving 5 bases of the junction unmatched. This CDR3 reads CASSLGTRNTYEQYF. For the CDR3, the DNA is TGTGCCAGCAGCTTAGGGACTAGAAACACCTACGAGCAGTACTTC.

The V and J genes are TRBV29-1 and TRBJ2-3; possibly TRBD1 for D (7 bases). CDR1 and CDR2 (germline): SQVTM, ANQGSEA. The CDR3 runs 16 residues. Trimming shortened V by 4 bases and J by 0 bases, and 17 bases separated the two germline ends. The chain's CDR3 is CSVVGARGESTDTQYF. In nucleotides, the CDR3 is TGCAGCGTTGTTGGGGCCAGGGGGGAGAGCACAGATACGCAGTATTTT.

This chain uses TRBV6-6 with TRBJ2-7, with D tentatively TRBD2 (6 bases). The germline V and J ends were trimmed by 2 bases and 6 bases, with 8 bases remaining between them. Germline CDR1 MNHNY, CDR2 SVGAGI (reference sequence). The CDR3 is made up of 12 amino acids. This CDR3 reads CASSYGGGEQYF. Written as DNA, the CDR3 is TGTGCCAGCAGTTACGGGGGAGGCGAGCAGTACTTC.

The genes are TRBV4-1 and TRBJ2-7; TRBD2 agrees at 12 bases. CDR3 length: 16 amino acids. V dropped 3 bases and J dropped 2; count of bases not matched to a gene: 5. Germline assignment: CDR1 MGHRA and CDR2 YSYEKL. The DNA for the CDR3 is TGCGCCAGCAGCCAGGGGACTAGCGGGTCCCCCTACGAGCAGTACTTC. Translating gives CASSQGTSGSPYEQYF.

This sequence joins TRBV7-8 and TRBJ2-2; D unresolved. Trimming removed 5 bases at V and 1 base at J, with 5 bases between. The germline V gene encodes CDR1 SGHVS and CDR2 FQNEAQ. This CDR3 comprises 13 residues. Here the CDR3 reads CASSGLNTGELFF. The CDR3 coding sequence is TGTGCCAGCAGCGGATTGAACACCGGGGAGCTGTTTTTT.

The chain couples TRBV5-3 to TRBJ2-5; D possibly corresponds to TRBD1 (6 bases). TRBV5-3 is recorded as an ORF, its role being uncertain. The CDR3 has 13 amino acids. V lost 0 bases to trimming and J lost 3 bases, with 6 bases between them. CDR3 loop: CARSLDREETQYF. The CDR3 DNA is TGTGCCAGAAGCTTGGACAGGGAAGAGACCCAGTACTTC.

The rearrangement uses TRBV10-1 and TRBJ2-1; no clear D. There are 13 residues in the CDR3. V lost 3 bases and J lost 7, with 10 bases in between. Germline V gene data show CDR1 as WNHNN and CDR2 as SYGVQD (reference sequence). This chain's CDR3 is CASSDRNANEQFF. The CDR3 coding sequence is TGCGCCAGCAGTGACCGAAACGCTAATGAGCAGTTCTTC.

This clone was observed once. V is TRBV2 and J is TRBJ2-7; a weak D match, TRBD2 (6 bases). CDR1 SNHLY and CDR2 FYNNEI come from the germline V gene. This CDR3 comprises 15 residues. V lost 3 bases to trimming and J lost 5 bases, with 17 bases between them. The CDR3 region is CASSEEGHNRHEQYF. The CDR3 bases are TGTGCCAGCAGTGAGGAGGGTCACAATCGCCACGAGCAGTACTTC.

The chain joins TRBV29-1 to TRBJ1-1; the D gene is possibly TRBD1 (5 bases). CDR1 SQVTM and CDR2 ANQGSEA come from the germline V gene. CDR3 length: 12 amino acids. The V end was cut by 6 bases, the J end by 5 bases, with 13 bases between. CDR3 region: CSVQEGTTEAFF. The CDR3 bases are TGCAGCGTCCAGGAAGGGACGACTGAAGCTTTCTTT. The full variable domain, with the rest looked up from reference TRBV29-1 and TRBJ1-1, is SAVISQKPSRDICQRGTSLTIQCQVDSQVTMMFWYRQQPGQSLTLIATANQGSEATYESGFVIDKFPISRPNLTFSTLTVSNMSPEDSSIYLCSVQEGTTEAFFGQGTRLTVV.

V usage is TRBV9 and J usage is TRBJ2-7; D possibly corresponds to TRBD2 (5 bases). Trimming cost V 0 bases and J 3 bases, with 13 bases left between them. This CDR3 region has 15 residues. CDR1 is SGDLS and CDR2 is YYNGEE in the germline V gene. CDR3: CASSVAVGEIYEQYF. The CDR3 DNA reads as TGTGCCAGCAGCGTAGCTGTCGGGGAAATCTACGAGCAGTACTTC.

The genes are TRBV6-4 and TRBJ2-6; D remains unclear. Germline loops: CDR1 MRHNA, CDR2 SNTAGT. This CDR3 comprises 13 residues. The V end was cut by 10 bases, the J end by 5 bases, with 12 bases between. The CDR3 region has the DNA TGTGCCACACGACAAAGTCGGGCCAACGTCCTGACTTTC. The encoded protein is CATRQSRANVLTF.

V usage is TRBV28 and J usage is TRBJ1-5; D might be TRBD1 (6 bases). The CDR3 contains 14 residues. V was cut by 3 bases and J by 5 bases, with 11 bases left in between. The germline V gene has CDR1 MDHEN and CDR2 SYDVKM. The CDR3 here is CASSLQGSYQPQHF. The CDR3 region has the DNA TGTGCCAGCAGTTTGCAGGGGAGCTATCAGCCCCAGCATTTT.

This clone occurred once. Written as DNA, the CDR3 is TGTGCCAGCAGCCCTTCTAGCGGGGAGTACAATGAGCAGTTCTTC. Amino acids: CASSPSSGEYNEQFF. V and J are TRBV7-9 and TRBJ2-1; the match to TRBD2 covers 9 bases. The CDR3 spans 15 residues. The trim removed 5 bases at V and 4 bases at J, leaving 6 bases unmatched. CDR1 SEHNR and CDR2 FQNEAQ come from the germline V gene (reference sequence).

The chain joins TRBV5-6 to TRBJ1-5, with TRBD1 matching 9 bases. V was pared by 3 bases and J by 6 bases, with 7 bases of the junction left unmatched. This CDR3 region has 15 residues. CDR1 SGHDT and CDR2 YYEEEE come from the germline V gene. The CDR3 region is CASSYGTGLGQPQHF. The CDR3 DNA reads as TGTGCCAGCAGCTACGGGACAGGGTTAGGTCAGCCCCAGCATTTT.

V gene TRBV5-6 combines with J gene TRBJ2-7, with a weak D call TRBD2 (7 bases). The CDR3 runs to 13 residues. Deletions cut 6 bases from V and 7 bases from J, with 17 bases between. From germline, CDR1 is SGHDT and CDR2 YYEEEE. CDR3 DNA sequence: TGTGCCAGCATGTTAGACAGGCGGGGGGAGCAGTACTTC. Translating it yields CASMLDRRGEQYF.

This chain uses TRBV4-1 with TRBJ2-4; TRBD1 agrees at 8 bases. This CDR3 has 14 amino acids. CDR1 is MGHRA and CDR2 is YSYEKL in the germline V gene. V dropped 3 bases and J dropped 6; count of bases not matched to a gene: 4. CDR3 amino acids: CASSHTGGANIQYF. The CDR3 DNA sequence: TGCGCCAGCAGCCATACAGGGGGTGCAAACATTCAGTACTTC.

The gene calls are TRBV21-1 and TRBJ1-2; TRBD1 is the table's D call and was not checked against the DNA. TRBV21-1 is classified as a pseudogene. The CDR3 covers 16 residues. In DNA, the CDR3 is TGTGCCAGCAGCAAACTCCAGGAACCCACTAACTATGGCTACACCTTC. Its translation: CASSKLQEPTNYGYTF.

The chain joins TRBV5-4 to TRBJ2-7, with a weak D call TRBD2 (6 bases). V was trimmed by 4 bases and J by 0 bases, leaving 14 bases between them. Per the germline V gene, CDR1 is SGHNT and CDR2 is YYREEE (reference sequence). This CDR3 comprises 15 residues. The CDR3 DNA reads TGTGCCAGCAGCGGTTGGGCTAGCGACTCCTACGAGCAGTACTTC. It codes for CASSGWASDSYEQYF.